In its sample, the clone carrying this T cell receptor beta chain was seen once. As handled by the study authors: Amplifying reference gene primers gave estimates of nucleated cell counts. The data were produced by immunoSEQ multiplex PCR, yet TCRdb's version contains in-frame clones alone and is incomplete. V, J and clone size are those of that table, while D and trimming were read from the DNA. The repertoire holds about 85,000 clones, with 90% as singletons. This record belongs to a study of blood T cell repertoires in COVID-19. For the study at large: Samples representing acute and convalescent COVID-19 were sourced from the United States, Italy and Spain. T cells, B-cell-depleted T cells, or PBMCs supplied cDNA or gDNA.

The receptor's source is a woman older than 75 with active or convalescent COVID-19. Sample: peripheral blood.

The CDR3 spells CASSRPSGRGTGELFF. The DNA of the CDR3 is TGTGCCAGCAGTAGACCTAGCGGGAGGGGCACCGGGGAGCTGTTTTTT. The rearrangement links TRBV6-2 or TRBV6-3 to TRBJ2-2; TRBD2 matches 12 bases. Germline-derived CDR1 and CDR2 are MNHEY and SVGEGT. CDR3 length equals 16 residues. Trimming at V came to 5 bases and at J to 4 bases, leaving 5 bases not matched to a gene.